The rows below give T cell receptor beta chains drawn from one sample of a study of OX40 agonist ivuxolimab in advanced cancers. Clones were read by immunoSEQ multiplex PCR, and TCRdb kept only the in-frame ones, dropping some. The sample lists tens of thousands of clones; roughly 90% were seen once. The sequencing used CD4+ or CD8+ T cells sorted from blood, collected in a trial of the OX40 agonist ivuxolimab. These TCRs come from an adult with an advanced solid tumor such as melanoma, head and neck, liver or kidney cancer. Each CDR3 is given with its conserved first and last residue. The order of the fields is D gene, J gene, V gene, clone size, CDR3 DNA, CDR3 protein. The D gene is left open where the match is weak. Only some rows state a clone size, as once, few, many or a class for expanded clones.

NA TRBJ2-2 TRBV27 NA TGTGCCAGCAGTTTATATCCGAACACCGGGGAGCTGTTTTTT CASSLYPNTGELFF
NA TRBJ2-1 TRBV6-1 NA TGTGCCAGCAGTCGTTACCTTGGACAGTCGGGTGAGCAGTTCTTC CASSRYLGQSGEQFF
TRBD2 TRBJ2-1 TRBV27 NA TGTGCCAGCAGTTTTGGGACTAGCGGGATTAATGAGCAGTTCTTC CASSFGTSGINEQFF
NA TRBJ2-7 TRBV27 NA TGTGCCAGCAGGCAGTCCGGGACTGGGGACTACGAGCAGTACTTC CASRQSGTGDYEQYF
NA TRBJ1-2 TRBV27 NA TGTGCCAGCAGTTTGGCGGGGGGCGCGGGCTACACCTTC CASSLAGGAGYTF
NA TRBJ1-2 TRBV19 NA TGTGCCAGTAGTATAGAACCGGGCCTGATACCTGGCTACACCTTC CASSIEPGLIPGYTF
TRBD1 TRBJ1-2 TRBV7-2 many TGCGCCAGCAGCCATCACCACTCTGGACAGGGGAAGAATGGCTACACCTTC CASSHHHSGQGKNGYTF
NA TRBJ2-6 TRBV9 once TGTGCCAGCAGCGTAGAAATAGGGGGTCTCTCTGGGGCCAACGTCCTGACTTTC CASSVEIGGLSGANVLTF
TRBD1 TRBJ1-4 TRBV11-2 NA TGTGCCAGCAGCCCTTATACCCAGGGGGCTAATGAAAAACTGTTTTTT CASSPYTQGANEKLFF
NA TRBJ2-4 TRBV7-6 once TGTGCCAGCAGCTTATCAGGTTGGGGGGTAGGGGACAAAAACATTCAGTACTTC CASSLSGWGVGDKNIQYF
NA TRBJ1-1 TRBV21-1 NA TGTGCCAGCAGCCCCCGAGACCCCCAGAACACTGAAGCTTTCTTT CASSPRDPQNTEAFF
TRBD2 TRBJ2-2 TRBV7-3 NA TGTGCCAGCAGCGCAAGACTAGCGGGGAGGGGCGGGGAGCTGTTTTTT CASSARLAGRGGELFF
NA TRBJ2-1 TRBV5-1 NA TGCGCCAGCAGCTTGGCCTCGTGGCATGAGCAGTTCTTC CASSLASWHEQFF
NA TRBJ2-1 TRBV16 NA TGTGCCAGCAAGGATACCGGGACCGTTGACAATGAGCAGTTCTTC CASKDTGTVDNEQFF
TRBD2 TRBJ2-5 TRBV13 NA TGTGCCAGCAGCTTAGGGGCGGGAGCAGAGACCCAGTACTTC CASSLGAGAETQYF
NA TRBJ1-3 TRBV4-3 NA TGCGCCAGCAGCCAAGGACCGGGAGGCTCTGGAAACACCATATATTTT CASSQGPGGSGNTIYF
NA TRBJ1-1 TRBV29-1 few TGCAGCGTTGAAGATGGTATGACCAACACTGAAGCTTTCTTT CSVEDGMTNTEAFF
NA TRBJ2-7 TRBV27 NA TGTGCCAGCAGTGATGCCTACGAGCAGTACTTC CASSDAYEQYF
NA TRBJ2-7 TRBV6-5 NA TGTGCCAGCAGTTCCCGGGCCTTAAGCTCCTACGAGCAGTACTTC CASSSRALSSYEQYF
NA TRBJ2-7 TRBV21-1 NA TGTGCCAGCAGCAAAGGGCTAGGATCCACTCCTAGCTCCTACGAGCAGTACTTC CASSKGLGSTPSSYEQYF
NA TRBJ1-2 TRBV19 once TGTGCCACCGCTCGAGCAGGGGAAGGCTACACCTTC CATARAGEGYTF
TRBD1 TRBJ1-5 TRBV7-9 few TGTGCCAGCAGCCTATGGACAGGGTCTTATCAGCCCCAGCATTTT CASSLWTGSYQPQHF
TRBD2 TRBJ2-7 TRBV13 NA TGTGCCAGCAGCTTCCGTGGGCTAGCGGACCCCTACGAGCAGTACTTC CASSFRGLADPYEQYF
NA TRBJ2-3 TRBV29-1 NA TGCAGCCCCGAGGGCCGGGGCGAACCCGCCGGAGATACGCAGTATTTT CSPEGRGEPAGDTQYF
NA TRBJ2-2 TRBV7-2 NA TGTGCCAGCAGCTTAGCCGGGGCCGGGGAGCTGTTTTTT CASSLAGAGELFF
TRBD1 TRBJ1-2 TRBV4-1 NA TGCGCCAGCAGCCAAGAGGGGGCCGGACAGGGGAACTATGGCTACACCTTC CASSQEGAGQGNYGYTF
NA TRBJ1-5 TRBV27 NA TGTGCCAGCAGTTTAGACAGGTATAGCAATCAGCCCCAGCATTTT CASSLDRYSNQPQHF
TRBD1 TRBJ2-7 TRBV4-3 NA TGCGCCAGCAGCCACATAGGGACAGGGTCCTACGAGCAGTACTTC CASSHIGTGSYEQYF
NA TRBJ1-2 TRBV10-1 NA TGCGCCAGCAGTGAGGCTGCTAACTATGGCTACACCTTC CASSEAANYGYTF
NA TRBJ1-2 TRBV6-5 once TGTGCCAGCAGTGGCACAGGGTATGGCGGCTACACCTTC CASSGTGYGGYTF
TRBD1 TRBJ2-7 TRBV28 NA TGTGCCAGCAGTCTCCGGGACAGGGGGTCCTACGAGCAGTACTTC CASSLRDRGSYEQYF
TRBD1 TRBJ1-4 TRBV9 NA TGTGCCAGCAGCCCCGAGGGGGCGCAGAATGAAAAACTGTTTTTT CASSPEGAQNEKLFF
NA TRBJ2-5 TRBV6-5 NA TGTGCCAGCAATCATCCCAGGGGGGGGGAGACCCAGTACTTC CASNHPRGGETQYF
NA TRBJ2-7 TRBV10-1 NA TGCGCCAGCAGTGAAGGGCAGGGGCTACTCTCCTACGAGCAGTACTTC CASSEGQGLLSYEQYF
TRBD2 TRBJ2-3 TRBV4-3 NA TGCGCCAGCAGCCCTAGCGGGATAGGCACAGATACGCAGTATTTT CASSPSGIGTDTQYF
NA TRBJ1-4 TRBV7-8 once TGTGCCAGCAGCTTGCTCAGGTTCACAGCAACTAATGAAAAACTGTTTTTT CASSLLRFTATNEKLFF